This T cell receptor (beta chain) was sequenced in a study of blood T cell repertoires in COVID-19 (dated by TCRdb to the early 2020s). In terms of the full investigation: Samples covering the acute and convalescent phases of COVID-19 were provided by collaborators in the United States, Italy and Spain. Deeply sampled blood TCRbeta repertoires from subjects exposed to, actively infected with, or recovered from COVID-19 were included in the dataset. Samples were obtained from the ongoing ImmuneRACE study (first 160 participants) and from over 1,000 subjects provided by 6 global collaborators. The repertoires were made available in a free public database intended to serve as a resource for research on the immune response to SARS-CoV-2. The prospective study material was composed of cDNA or gDNA derived from T cells, B-cell-depleted T cells, or PBMCs. The sample metadata nearly always contained a de-identified subject ID, COVID-19 status, age in years and sex. Where HLA class I and class II types were available, the types were taken from metadata supplied by the sample provider, not from assay-based typing. The full study reports these points: The amount of clinical and demographic metadata varied by source and participant and was provided uncurated.

Samples from volunteer blood donors who had recovered from COVID-19 were contributed by a second Seattle source. Whole blood was collected in K2EDTA tubes by collaborating institutions according to the institutions' own protocols. For TCRbeta analysis, collaborators shipped samples in one of three forms: frozen whole blood, isolated PBMCs, or DNA extracted from either of those sample types. TCRbeta CDR3 regions were amplified from genomic DNA by means of the immunoSEQ Assay, a bias-controlled multiplex PCR. As for how the authors treated the data: The number of nucleated cells in each sample was estimated by amplification of reference gene primers within the assay. Sequence reads were collapsed and filtered to measure the absolute abundance of every unique TCRbeta CDR3 rearrangement. For each sample, productive Simpson clonality was calculated as the square root of Simpson's diversity index across productive rearrangements. Drawn from immuneACCESS, this table holds only the in-frame rearrangements with V and J called that TCRdb kept. Clones are partly lost; checked studies trace under half to an unresolved V gene and leave the rest unexplained. Clonal size and the V and J genes are those of that table, whereas D and trimming came from the DNA. For this sample the table gives a few hundred thousand clones, of which roughly four fifths were detected only once. 1.9% of the sample is taken by the ten largest.

To note about this clone: Its cognate antigen has yet to be identified. The sample holds no much larger clone one base away, and base qualities are not on file.

Sequencing was done on a sample of peripheral blood. The receptor was derived from a man in his thirties or forties who had recovered from COVID-19.

The bases are TGCGCCAGCAGCCCCGGAGGCAGATCCAATCAGCCCCAGCATTTT. It specifies CASSPGGRSNQPQHF. The sequence is built from TRBV5-1 and TRBJ1-5; no D gene call is confident. V is cut by 4 bases and J by 3 bases, and the space between the germline ends is 14 bases. The germline V gene yields SGHRS for CDR1 and YFSETQ for CDR2. The CDR3, cysteine through phenylalanine, is 15 amino acids long. Of the read, only the CDR3 DNA is kept; its 45 bases are in frame from base 1.